The 23 T cell receptor beta chains in this list originate from one sample, sequenced in a study of CD8+ T cells in alopecia areata. Investigators isolated RNA and reverse transcribed it into cDNA to act as the sequencing template. The protocol was immunoSEQ multiplex PCR, while the TCRdb copy is restricted to in-frame clones and leaves out a portion. The table has approximately 140,000 clones, around 47% seen once. The sequencing sample was made of CD4+ T cells sorted from blood. These receptor sequences come from a human donor with alopecia areata.

The chain recombines TRBV5-1 with TRBJ2-2; TRBD1 is a possible D gene (6 bases). Germline V gene sequence: CDR1 SGHRS, CDR2 YFSETQ. The CDR3 is 15 residues long. V lost 5 bases and J 0 bases, leaving 11 bases between the germline ends. The CDR3 is CASRWGQANTGELFF. Written as DNA, the CDR3 is TGCGCCAGCAGATGGGGACAAGCGAACACCGGGGAGCTGTTTTTT.

This clone was seen more than once but under ten times. The V and J genes are TRBV28 and TRBJ2-1, with 7 bases matching TRBD1. The V and J ends lost 6 bases and 9 bases, in that order; junction bases with no gene match: 8. This CDR3 contains 13 residues. Germline loops: CDR1 MDHEN, CDR2 SYDVKM. This chain's CDR3 is CASSLGQVGEQFF. CDR3 sequence (DNA): TGTGCCAGCAGCCTTGGACAGGTCGGTGAGCAGTTCTTC. Drawing the rest from reference TRBV28 and TRBJ2-1, the complete variable domain is DVKVTQSSRYLVKRTGEKVFLECVQDMDHENMFWYRQDPGLGLRLIYFSYDVKMKEKGDIPEGYSVSREKKERFSLILESASTNQTSMYLCASSLGQVGEQFFGPGTRLTVL.

This sequence joins TRBV6-5 and TRBJ2-7, with 11 bases matching TRBD2. This CDR3 contains 16 residues. Germline V gene data show CDR1 as MNHEY and CDR2 as SVGAGI. V lost 3 bases and J lost 6; bases outside the gene matches: 10. The CDR3 here is CASSYFGRLAGREQYF. DNA for the CDR3: TGTGCCAGCAGTTATTTCGGCCGACTAGCGGGACGCGAGCAGTACTTC.

This clone has just a few counts. The junction departs from germline at one end; a sequencing error may be responsible. The J gene is TRBJ2-1, the V gene TRBV7-2; 9 nucleotides agree with TRBD2. The CDR3 has 15 residues. Germline V lookup: CDR1 SGHTA, CDR2 FQGNSA. The CDR3 region has the DNA TGTGCCTGCAGCTTAGCGGGAGTCCGTAGCAATGAGCAGTTCTTC. Translated, it gives CACSLAGVRSNEQFF.

This sequence joins TRBV7-2 and TRBJ2-1; the D is unclear. From germline, CDR1 is SGHTA and CDR2 FQGNSA. Trimming pared 5 bases from V and 0 bases from J, leaving 8 bases between. CDR3 size: 14 residues. CDR3 in amino acids: CASSPIGSYNEQFF. The CDR3 bases are TGTGCCAGCAGCCCCATCGGCTCCTACAATGAGCAGTTCTTC.

The chain is built from TRBV11-2 and TRBJ2-7, with 7 nucleotides matching TRBD1. This CDR3 has 16 residues. The V gene's germline CDR1 is SGHAT and CDR2 FQNNGV. After removal of 5 bases from V and 0 bases from J, the junction contained 10 bases not matched to a gene. CDR3 sequence reads: CASSPSLGTVSYEQYF. The CDR3 bases are TGTGCCAGCAGCCCATCTCTCGGGACAGTCTCCTACGAGCAGTACTTC. Full variable domain (rest looked up from reference TRBV11-2 and TRBJ2-7): EAGVAQSPRYKIIEKRQSVAFWCNPISGHATLYWYQQILGQGPKLLIQFQNNGVVDDSQLPKDRFSAERLKGVDSTLKIQPAKLEDSAVYLCASSPSLGTVSYEQYFGPGTRLTVT.

This clone was seen only a few times. The rearrangement links TRBV6-5 to TRBJ1-1; D is ambiguous. The CDR3 loop spans 11 amino acids. Per the germline V gene, CDR1 is MNHEY and CDR2 is SVGAGI. The CDR3 sequence: CASGRNTEAFF. CDR3 nucleotides: TGTGCGAGCGGTAGGAACACTGAAGCTTTCTTT.

The chain employs TRBV10-3 and TRBJ2-1; a weak D match, TRBD1 (5 bases). The CDR3 has 12 amino acids. V dropped 8 bases and J dropped 12 bases, with 17 bases sitting between them. Germline V gene data show CDR1 as ENHRY and CDR2 as SYGVKD. The CDR3 region has the DNA TGTGCCATCCACAGCAGCGACAGAGGGCAGTTCTTC. Its translation: CAIHSSDRGQFF.

The chain combines TRBV7-9 with TRBJ1-5, with D hard to call. The V and J ends lost 5 bases and 2 bases respectively, with 10 bases between them. Germline-derived CDR1 and CDR2 are SEHNR and FQNEAQ (reference sequence). The CDR3 contains 14 residues. The CDR3 DNA is TGTGCCAGCAGCCCCCCCTCGGGCAATCAGCCCCAGCATTTT. Protein: CASSPPSGNQPQHF.

The chain employs TRBV9 and TRBJ1-5, with D tentatively TRBD1 (6 bases). Germline V gives CDR1 SGDLS, CDR2 YYNGEE. This CDR3 region has 14 residues. Trimming pared 1 base from V and 4 bases from J, leaving 9 bases between. This CDR3 reads CASSVTDSNQPQHF. The CDR3 DNA reads as TGTGCCAGCAGCGTAACGGACAGTAATCAGCCCCAGCATTTT.

The chain combines TRBV29-1 with TRBJ2-1; 14 bases align to TRBD2. The CDR3 contains 15 residues. Germline lookup yields CDR1 SQVTM and CDR2 ANQGSEA. J was trimmed by 9 bases and V by 3 bases; bases with no gene match: 7. The DNA of the CDR3 is TGCAGCGTTGACCCCGGGACTAGCGGGAGAAGTGAGCAGTTCTTC. Protein sequence: CSVDPGTSGRSEQFF.

The chain carries TRBV9 and TRBJ2-1; the D is unclear. Germline V gene lookup returns CDR1 SGDLS and CDR2 YYNGEE. CDR3 length: 21 amino acids. The V end was cut by 0 bases, the J end by 0 bases, with 25 bases between. The DNA for the CDR3 is TGTGCCAGCAGCGTAGCTTTGGCTAGTCGTCTCCCAGGTAGCTCCTACAATGAGCAGTTCTTC. It translates to CASSVALASRLPGSSYNEQFF. Looking up the rest from reference TRBV9 and TRBJ2-1 gives the full variable domain: DSGVTQTPKHLITATGQRVTLRCSPRSGDLSVYWYQQSLDQGLQFLIQYYNGEERAKGNILERFSAQQFPDLHSELNLSSLELGDSALYFCASSVALASRLPGSSYNEQFFGPGTRLTVL.

The genes are TRBV5-1 and TRBJ1-1, with TRBD1 as a possible D gene (5 bases). The CDR3 covers 16 residues. Germline V gives CDR1 SGHRS, CDR2 YFSETQ. Trimming took 4 bases from V and 7 from J, leaving 23 bases between them. The CDR3 loop reads CASSPYPRDGSREAFF. The CDR3 DNA follows: TGCGCCAGCAGCCCGTACCCCCGGGACGGCTCCCGTGAAGCTTTCTTT.

The V and J genes are TRBV5-8 and TRBJ2-1, with 8 bases identical to TRBD2. CDR1 and CDR2 from the germline V gene are SGHTS and YDEGEE. The CDR3 spans 12 residues. V shed 2 bases and J 14 bases; nucleotides not matched to a gene: 6. CDR3 DNA: TGTGCCAGCAGCTTTCAGCGGGAGATGGAGTTCTTC. As protein: CASSFQREMEFF.

The gene calls are TRBV28 and TRBJ2-7; 7 positions match TRBD2. CDR3 size: 14 residues. The V gene end was trimmed by 3 bases and the J gene end by 1 base; junction bases not matched to a gene: 3. Germline V gene lookup returns CDR1 MDHEN and CDR2 SYDVKM. The CDR3 sequence is CASSLRSGSYEQYF. CDR3 nucleotides: TGTGCCAGCAGTTTGCGTAGCGGGTCCTACGAGCAGTACTTC.

In this sample, this clone turned up a few times. The rearrangement uses TRBV5-4 and TRBJ1-1; D remains ambiguous. Germline CDR1 and CDR2: SGHNT and YYREEE (reference sequence). V was clipped by 2 bases and J by 1 base, with 6 bases between them. The CDR3 totals 13 residues. CDR3 loop: CASSFMENTEAFF. CDR3 coding DNA: TGTGCCAGCAGCTTTATGGAGAACACTGAAGCTTTCTTT.

V usage is TRBV29-1 and J usage is TRBJ2-7; 7 nucleotides line up with TRBD2. This CDR3 contains 12 residues. Germline values: CDR1 SQVTM, CDR2 ANQGSEA. Germline trimming cut 4 bases from V and 5 bases from J; bases unmatched to any gene: 5. The CDR3 DNA is TGCAGCGTTGCGGGGAGGGGAGACGAGCAGTACTTC. Translation: CSVAGRGDEQYF.

This chain joins TRBV4-1 and TRBJ1-5; D is undetermined. Trimming left V 0 bases short and J 6 bases short, with 12 bases between. Per germline, CDR1 MGHRA and CDR2 YSYEKL. The CDR3 is 15 amino acids. CDR3 protein: CASSQDSEGVQPQHF. The CDR3 region has the DNA TGCGCCAGCAGCCAAGATTCGGAGGGTGTTCAGCCCCAGCATTTT.

The rearrangement joins TRBV29-1 to TRBJ2-3; the D is unclear. The germline CDR1 and CDR2 sequences are SQVTM and ANQGSEA. CDR3 size: 12 residues. The V end lost 6 bases, the J end lost 4 bases, and 11 bases lay between the germline ends. The CDR3 bases are TGCAGCGTGCACTTCCTCCCAGATACGCAGTATTTT. Its translation is CSVHFLPDTQYF.

The chain carries TRBV4-2 and TRBJ2-3; D gene uncertain. Germline CDR1 is LGHNA and CDR2 is YNFKEQ. Trimming left V 4 bases short and J 3 bases short, with 8 bases between. This CDR3 contains 13 residues. CDR3 region: CASSPMGTDTQYF. CDR3 DNA: TGTGCCAGCAGCCCGATGGGTACAGATACGCAGTATTTT.

This clone occurred a few times. The chain recombines TRBV30 with TRBJ1-1, with 8 positions matching TRBD1. The CDR3 has 15 amino acids. Trimming cost V 3 bases and J 0 bases; bases outside gene matches: 6. Germline CDR1 is GTSNPN and CDR2 is SVGIG (reference sequence). The CDR3 coding sequence is TGTGCCTGGAGATTACAGGGGGGAATGAACACTGAAGCTTTCTTT. As protein: CAWRLQGGMNTEAFF.

The rearrangement links TRBV29-1 to TRBJ2-1; 8 bases align to TRBD2. Germline V CDR1 and CDR2: SQVTM, ANQGSEA. V shed 2 bases and J 1 base; nucleotides not matched to a gene: 4. CDR3 length equals 15 residues. CDR3 nucleotides: TGCAGCGTTGAAAAGCTAGCGGGTTCCTACAATGAGCAGTTCTTC. Translated: CSVEKLAGSYNEQFF.

The V and J genes are TRBV13 and TRBJ2-1; possible D gene TRBD1, 5 bases. The germline gives CDR1 PRHDT, CDR2 FYEKMQ (reference sequence). The CDR3 consists of 14 residues. Between the trimmed V and J ends, which lost 5 bases and 9 bases, there was a span of 17 bases. The CDR3 DNA follows: TGTGCCAGCAGCCTGTTGAGACAGTTCGGTGAGCAGTTCTTC. Amino acid sequence: CASSLLRQFGEQFF.